This TCR beta chain derives from a study of coeliac disease (dated 2022 in TCRdb). Study-level background: Because high-resolution HLA typing was not available, biased TRBV7-2 usage was queried as a proof of principle. A total of approximately 30 patients were included in the full study, of whom some 22 had serologically confirmed coeliac disease and 8 were controls with non-small intestinal disorders. The study set out to describe the TR repertoires of small intestinal T cells in active coeliac disease, refractory type I coeliac disease, and coeliac disease treated with a gluten-free diet. Next-generation sequencing of rearranged TRB and TRG CDR3 regions was used on small intestinal lymphocyte fractions taken from coeliac and non-coeliac patients. TRB sequencing worked for samples from roughly 30 subjects, and these included 20 to 25 paired bulk unsorted intraepithelial and lamina propria cell samples.

What the research found in general, with its limitations: In the authors' view, the approach was unsuitable for unbiased detection of gliadin-specific T cells, since gliadin-specific T cells are scarce and rarely shared between patients. Published gliadin-specific TRB sequences turned up in about 45% of the 18 coeliac lamina propria samples, compared with only 1 of 6 controls. TRB repertoires were largely private; most amino acid sequences were unique to one sample, and V-gene usage did not differ significantly by disease group. Active coeliac intraepithelial and lamina propria samples had lower TRB and TRG repertoire clonality than controls, suggesting that diverse T cells were recruited. Separating intraepithelial cells from lamina propria cells did not give high-purity fractions, so cross-contamination between the two compartments may have occurred.

About this clone itself: No antigen is known for it. The record has no base qualities; no much larger clone is one base away.

Counted from cysteine to phenylalanine, this CDR3 has 14 amino acids. Only the CDR3 portion is preserved as DNA: 42 bases, with reading frame beginning at the first base. In the germline V gene, CDR1 corresponds to SGHRS and CDR2 to YFSETQ. Trimming removed 4 bases from V and 2 bases from J, leaving 13 bases between the germline ends. Library method: the immunoSEQ multiplex PCR assay. The TR loci were subjected to amplification by multiplexed PCR, for which V gene segments served as targets of the forward primers and J gene segments as targets of the reverse primers. The Illumina HiSeq System was used to sequence the amplified CDR3 regions. The authors processed their data as follows. A nearest-neighbour algorithm merged closely related reads to remove PCR and sequencing errors and collapse data into unique sequences. Each repertoire was summarised by clonality and by T cell density, with T cell density defined as TR molecules per amount of genomic DNA input. CDR3 amino acid sequences present in at least 80% of unsorted samples were defined as public TRs, and these public TRs were then tested for differential abundance between coeliac and control samples. Each lamina propria sample was queried against a list of approximately 220 published gliadin-specific TRB sequences. Differences in clonality and density between disease groups were tested by Kruskal-Wallis tests, followed by Dunn post-tests. In its TCRdb copy, this immuneACCESS table keeps in-frame sequences only and misses some clones. Where compared with another copy, unresolved V genes explain less than half of these, and the others have no known cause. The V and J calls and the clone size are those of that table, but D and trimming were determined from the DNA. Within this sample are around 4,100 clones, with less than 70% of them counted one time only. Of the sample, about 6% falls within the top ten clones.

Cells were frozen in liquid nitrogen in DMSO/FBS as aliquots of hundreds of thousands of cells, with a single aliquot from each fraction going to sequencing. Every one of the 30 study patients had an endoscopy and a small intestinal biopsy. Once intraepithelial cells had been isolated, the leftover biopsy tissue was digested with collagenase to release lamina propria cells. Genomic DNA was extracted from frozen unsorted cell fractions using the Qiagen DNeasy blood extraction kit. The TCR originated in a man aged 70 or older without celiac disease. Sequenced material: lymphocytes from the gut lamina propria. The cell subset or site label for this specimen denotes: lamina propria cell (LPC) fraction of small intestinal biopsy. The rearranged chain carries TRBV5-1 and TRBJ2-7; the D gene assignment is ambiguous. The CDR3 is CASSPNLQTYEQYF. The DNA sequence is as follows: TGCGCCAGCAGCCCCAATTTACAGACCTACGAGCAGTACTTC.